This T cell receptor (beta chain) was recorded in a study of CD8 T cells in ankylosing spondylitis. Study-wide results and caveats: Reportedly, disease-linked clones are significantly enriched in ankylosing spondylitis patients' matched synovial fluid. Ankylosing spondylitis blood appeared to be characterized by a TCR beta motif of 8 or 9 highly homologous variants.

TCRdb recomputed calls from the 5' RACE reads with MiXCR, one row per CDR3 protein. Among roughly 700,000 distinct CDR3 sequences listed, around 20% were seen once. About this clonotype itself: Its cognate antigen is unknown.

The clonotype originates from a male donor with ankylosing spondylitis. Sequencing used blood, either unsorted or a sorted T cell fraction (not recorded which).

The CDR3 region is CAISESVTSGANEQFF. The CDR3, as DNA: TGTGCCATCAGTGAGTCGGTCACTAGCGGGGCCAATGAGCAGTTCTTC. The chain combines TRBV10-3 with TRBJ2-1; 10 nucleotides align to TRBD2. The CDR3 sequence is 16 residues long. The germline V gene has CDR1 ENHRY and CDR2 SYGVKD. Trimming cost V 0 bases and J 6 bases; bases outside gene matches: 5.